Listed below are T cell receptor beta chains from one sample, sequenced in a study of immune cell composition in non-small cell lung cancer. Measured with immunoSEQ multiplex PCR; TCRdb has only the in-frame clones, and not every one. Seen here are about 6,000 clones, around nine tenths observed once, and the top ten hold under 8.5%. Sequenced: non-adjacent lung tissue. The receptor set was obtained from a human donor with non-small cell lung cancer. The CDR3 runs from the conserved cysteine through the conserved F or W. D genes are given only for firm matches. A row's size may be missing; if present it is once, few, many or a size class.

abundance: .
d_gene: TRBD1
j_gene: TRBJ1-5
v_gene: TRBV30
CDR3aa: CAWSGIGTGEQPQHF
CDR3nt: TGTGCCTGGAGTGGAATTGGGACAGGGGAGCAGCCCCAGCATTTT

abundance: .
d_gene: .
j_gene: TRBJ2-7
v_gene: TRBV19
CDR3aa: CASSISRNYEQYF
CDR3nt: TGTGCCAGTAGTATTAGCCGAAACTACGAGCAGTACTTC

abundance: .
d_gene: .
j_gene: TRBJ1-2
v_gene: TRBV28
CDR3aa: CASRRTGLGGYTF
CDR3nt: TGTGCCAGCAGACGAACAGGGCTGGGTGGCTACACCTTC

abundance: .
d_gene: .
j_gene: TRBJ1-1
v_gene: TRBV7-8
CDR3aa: CASSTRNTEAFF
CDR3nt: TGTGCCAGCAGCACCAGGAACACTGAAGCTTTCTTT

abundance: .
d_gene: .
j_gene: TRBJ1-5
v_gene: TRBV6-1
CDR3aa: CASSEDLPGGSSNQPQHF
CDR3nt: TGTGCCAGCAGTGAAGACCTTCCGGGGGGTAGTAGCAATCAGCCCCAGCATTTT

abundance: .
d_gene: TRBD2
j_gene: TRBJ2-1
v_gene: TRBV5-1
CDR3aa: CASSPSPTSGRINEQFF
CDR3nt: TGCGCCAGCAGCCCTTCCCCGACTAGCGGGAGGATCAATGAGCAGTTCTTC

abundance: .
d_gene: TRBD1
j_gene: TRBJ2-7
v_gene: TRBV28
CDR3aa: CASSLIQGQGAREQYF
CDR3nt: TGTGCCAGCAGTTTAATTCAGGGACAGGGGGCTAGAGAGCAGTACTTC

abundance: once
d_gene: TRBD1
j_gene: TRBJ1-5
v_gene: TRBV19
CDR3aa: CASSIRTGGHQPQHF
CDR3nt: TGTGCCAGTAGTATACGTACAGGGGGTCATCAGCCCCAGCATTTT

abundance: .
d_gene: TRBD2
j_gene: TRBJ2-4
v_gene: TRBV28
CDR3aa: CASSFPTSGRDIQYF
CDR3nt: TGTGCCAGCAGTTTCCCGACTAGCGGGAGAGACATTCAGTACTTC

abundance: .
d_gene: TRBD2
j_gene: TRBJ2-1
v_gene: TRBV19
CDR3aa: CASSTGLAGAYNEQFF
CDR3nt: TGTGCCAGTAGTACGGGACTAGCGGGAGCCTACAATGAGCAGTTCTTC

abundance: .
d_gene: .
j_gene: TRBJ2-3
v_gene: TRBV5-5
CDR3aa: CASSQTSSDTQYF
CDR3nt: TGTGCCAGCAGCCAAACTAGCTCAGATACGCAGTATTTT

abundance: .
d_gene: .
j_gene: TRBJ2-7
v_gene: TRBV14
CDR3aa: CASSQVAGLSYEQYF
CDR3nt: TGTGCCAGCAGCCAAGTTGCAGGACTTTCCTACGAGCAGTACTTC